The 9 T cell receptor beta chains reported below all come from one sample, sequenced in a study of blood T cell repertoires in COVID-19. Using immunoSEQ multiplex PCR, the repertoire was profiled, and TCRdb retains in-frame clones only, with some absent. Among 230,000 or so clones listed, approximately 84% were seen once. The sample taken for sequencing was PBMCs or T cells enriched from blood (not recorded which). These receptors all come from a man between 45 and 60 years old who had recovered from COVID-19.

CDR3 coding DNA: TGTGCCAGCAGCTCTGCGTCGGGACAGGGCGTCTACGAGCAGTACTTC. It translates to CASSSASGQGVYEQYF. This chain connects TRBV5-6 to TRBJ2-7, with 9 bases matching TRBD1. The V segment lost 3 bases and the J segment 3 bases; nucleotides outside the gene matches: 10. The CDR3 has 16 residues. Germline values: CDR1 SGHDT, CDR2 YYEEEE.

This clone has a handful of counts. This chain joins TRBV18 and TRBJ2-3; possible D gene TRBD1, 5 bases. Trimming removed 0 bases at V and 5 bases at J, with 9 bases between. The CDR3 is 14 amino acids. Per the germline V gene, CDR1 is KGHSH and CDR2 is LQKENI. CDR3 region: CASSPPTARDTQYF. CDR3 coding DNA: TGTGCCAGCTCACCACCGACAGCACGAGATACGCAGTATTTT.

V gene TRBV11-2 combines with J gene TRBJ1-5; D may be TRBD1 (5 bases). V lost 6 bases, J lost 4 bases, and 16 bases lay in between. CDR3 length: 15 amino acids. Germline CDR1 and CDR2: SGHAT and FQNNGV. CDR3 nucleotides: TGTGCCAGCAGTGAAAGGGGCCTTCATAATCAGCCCCAGCATTTT. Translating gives CASSERGLHNQPQHF.

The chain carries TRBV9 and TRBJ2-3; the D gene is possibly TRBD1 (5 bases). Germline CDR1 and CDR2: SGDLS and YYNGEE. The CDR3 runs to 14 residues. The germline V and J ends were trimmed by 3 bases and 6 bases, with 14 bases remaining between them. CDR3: CASSASGRGDTQYF. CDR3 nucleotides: TGTGCCAGCAGCGCGTCAGGGCGCGGCGATACGCAGTATTTT.

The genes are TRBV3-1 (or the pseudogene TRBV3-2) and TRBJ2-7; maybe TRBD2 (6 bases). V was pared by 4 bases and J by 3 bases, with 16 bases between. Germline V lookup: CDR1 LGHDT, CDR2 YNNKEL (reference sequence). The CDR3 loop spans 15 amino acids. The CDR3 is CASSPRRDFNYEQYF. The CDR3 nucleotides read TGTGCCAGCAGCCCGCGCCGGGACTTTAACTACGAGCAGTACTTC.

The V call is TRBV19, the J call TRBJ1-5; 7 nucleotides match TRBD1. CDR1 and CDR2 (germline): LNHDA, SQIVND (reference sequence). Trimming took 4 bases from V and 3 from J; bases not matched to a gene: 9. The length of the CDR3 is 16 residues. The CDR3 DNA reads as TGTGCCAGTAGTACAACGGACAGGTCCTTCAATCAGCCCCAGCATTTT. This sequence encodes CASSTTDRSFNQPQHF. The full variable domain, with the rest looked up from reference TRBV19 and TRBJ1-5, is DGGITQSPKYLFRKEGQNVTLSCEQNLNHDAMYWYRQDPGQGLRLIYYSQIVNDFQKGDIAEGYSVSREKKESFPLTVTSAQKNPTAFYLCASSTTDRSFNQPQHFGDGTRLSIL.

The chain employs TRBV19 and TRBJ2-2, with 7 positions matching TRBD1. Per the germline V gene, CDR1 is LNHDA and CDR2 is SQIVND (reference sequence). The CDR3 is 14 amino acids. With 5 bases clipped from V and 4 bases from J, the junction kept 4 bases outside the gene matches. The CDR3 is CASSGDSLTGELFF. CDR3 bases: TGTGCCAGTAGTGGGGACAGCCTCACCGGGGAGCTGTTTTTT. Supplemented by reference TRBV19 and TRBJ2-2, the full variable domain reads DGGITQSPKYLFRKEGQNVTLSCEQNLNHDAMYWYRQDPGQGLRLIYYSQIVNDFQKGDIAEGYSVSREKKESFPLTVTSAQKNPTAFYLCASSGDSLTGELFFGEGSRLTVL.

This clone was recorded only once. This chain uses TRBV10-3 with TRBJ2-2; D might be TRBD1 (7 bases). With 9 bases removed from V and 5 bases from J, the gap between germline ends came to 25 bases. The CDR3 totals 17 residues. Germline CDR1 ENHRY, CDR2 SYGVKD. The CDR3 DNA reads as TGTGCCATACCGCGGGACAGTTTTTCCTCGGGTACCGGGGAGCTGTTTTTT. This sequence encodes CAIPRDSFSSGTGELFF.

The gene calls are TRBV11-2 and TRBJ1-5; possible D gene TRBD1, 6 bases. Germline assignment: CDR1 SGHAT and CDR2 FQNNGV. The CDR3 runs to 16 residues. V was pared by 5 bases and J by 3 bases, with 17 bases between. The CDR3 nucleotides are TGTGCCAGCAGCCTCCTCCTAGGGGGATTCAATCAGCCCCAGCATTTT. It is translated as CASSLLLGGFNQPQHF.